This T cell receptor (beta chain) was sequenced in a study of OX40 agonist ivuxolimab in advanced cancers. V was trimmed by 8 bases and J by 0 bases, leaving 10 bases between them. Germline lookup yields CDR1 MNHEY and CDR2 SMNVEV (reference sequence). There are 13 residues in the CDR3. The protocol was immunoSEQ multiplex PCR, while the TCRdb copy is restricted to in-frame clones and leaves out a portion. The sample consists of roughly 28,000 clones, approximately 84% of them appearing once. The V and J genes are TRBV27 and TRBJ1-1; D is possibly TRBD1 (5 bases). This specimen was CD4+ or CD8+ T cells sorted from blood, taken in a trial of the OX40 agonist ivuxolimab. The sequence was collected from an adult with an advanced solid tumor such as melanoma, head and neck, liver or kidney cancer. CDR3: CASSGQMNTEAFF. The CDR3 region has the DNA TGTGCCAGCTCAGGGCAGATGAACACTGAAGCTTTCTTT.